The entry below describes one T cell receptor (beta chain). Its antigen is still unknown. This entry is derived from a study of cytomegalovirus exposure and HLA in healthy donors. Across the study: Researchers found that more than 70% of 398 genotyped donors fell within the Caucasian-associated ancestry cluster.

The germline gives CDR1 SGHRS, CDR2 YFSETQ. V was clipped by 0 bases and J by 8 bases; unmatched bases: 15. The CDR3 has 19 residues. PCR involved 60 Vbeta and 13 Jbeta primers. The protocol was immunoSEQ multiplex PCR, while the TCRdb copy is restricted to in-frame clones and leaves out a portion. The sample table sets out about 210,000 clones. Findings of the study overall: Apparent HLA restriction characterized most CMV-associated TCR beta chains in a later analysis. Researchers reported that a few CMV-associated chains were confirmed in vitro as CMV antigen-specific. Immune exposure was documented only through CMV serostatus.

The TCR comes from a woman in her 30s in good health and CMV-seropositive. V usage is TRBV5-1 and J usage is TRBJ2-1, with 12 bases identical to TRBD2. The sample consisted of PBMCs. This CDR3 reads CASSLVTSGRWGGHYEQFF. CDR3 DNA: TGCGCCAGCAGCTTGGTGACTAGCGGGAGATGGGGGGGGCACTATGAGCAGTTCTTC.